This T cell receptor beta chain was sequenced during a study of post-analysis software for immune sequencing data. Points from the study as a whole: The study found TRBV5-6, TRBV5-1 and TRBV20-1 among roughly 5 TRBV segments more frequent in patients than controls.

CDR1 LNHNV and CDR2 YYDKDF come from the germline V gene (reference sequence). V was trimmed by 8 bases and J by 9 bases, leaving 17 bases between them. The CDR3 totals 13 residues. The authors incorporated unique molecular identifiers into the TCR beta cDNA libraries. Using its own MiXCR run on the PCR reads, TCRdb lists one record per CDR3 protein. This sample has about 540,000 distinct CDR3 sequences; approximately 31% occur once, and the top ten carry around 6.1%. There are a few counts of this clonotype. Its cognate antigen is unknown. The chain combines TRBV15 with TRBJ2-1; D may match TRBD1 or TRBD2 (5 bases each). The receptor was isolated from a girl younger than 18 with multiple sclerosis. Input material: blood. The CDR3 region is CATGGFSAGEQFF. In nucleotides, the CDR3 is TGTGCCACCGGGGGATTCAGCGCGGGTGAGCAGTTCTTC.